This record concerns one TCR beta chain sequence. Its cognate antigen has yet to be identified. No base quality values were provided; no much bigger clone lies one nucleotide off. This entry is derived from a study of early T cells in non-severe SARS-CoV-2 infection (dated by TCRdb to the early 2020s). For context, the study as a whole: Because TCR sequencing relied on bulk RNA taken from unsorted whole blood, pairing of alpha and beta chains was not possible. What the work shows at the level of the full study, not this receptor alone: VDJdb matching was skewed toward anti-spike CD8 responses and likely underestimated virus-specific expansions, missing private and CD4 specificities.

According to the germline V gene, CDR1 reads SGHAT and CDR2 reads FQNNGV. The CDR3 runs 14 amino acids, cysteine and phenylalanine included. The sequence is cut down to CDR3 DNA, 42 bases in frame from base 1. V is trimmed back by 0 bases and J by 4 bases, and the junction contains 1 base that no gene match accounts for. The study was a case-control design nested within a healthcare worker cohort in London, UK, with weekly nasopharyngeal swab PCR tests and blood sampling. Healthcare workers were recruited between 23 and 31 March 2020, during the week of the UK lockdown, and were followed weekly for up to about 15 weeks. The library was built by means of 5' RACE. Sequenced on a NextSeq 500. Unique molecular identifiers were attached to individual cDNA molecules in the TCR library protocol so that sequencing error and PCR bias could be corrected. TCR alpha and beta chains were both sequenced, and the abundances of alpha and beta sequences in each sample were closely correlated with each other. Under the source paper's analysis protocol: Decombinator V4 was used to annotate the V gene, J gene and CDR3 of the TCR sequences. TCRs were defined as expanded if a significant change between any two time points was detected under a Poisson model with p below 0.0001. TCR abundances were normalised to the total number of TCRs sequenced per sample and expressed as counts per million. TRAV1-2 paired with TRAJ12, TRAJ20 or TRAJ33 defined MAIT TCRs, while TRAV10 paired with TRAJ18 defined iNKT TCRs. VDJdb, accessed 1 November 2021, was searched for CMV, EBV and SARS-CoV-2 annotated TCRs, excluding TCRs annotated for multiple antigens. TCRdb's own reprocessing of the public reads used fastp at Q25 and MiXCR and kept productive beta chains. Each CDR3 protein gets just one entry, which takes the most common genes and DNA from the rows behind it. These V and J calls originate from TCRdb's pipeline instead of the authors' own analysis. This sample lists tens of thousands of distinct CDR3 sequences; approximately 12% were detected once. Of the sample, 4% to 5% falls within the top ten clones.

Sequencing was performed on whole blood. The chain was built from TRBV11-2 and TRBJ1-2, with 8 middle bases fitting TRBD1. The receptor comes from an adult who was a healthcare worker with PCR-confirmed SARS-CoV-2 infection or an uninfected control (not recorded which). The bases are TGTGCCAGCAGCTTAGACAGGGGGCTCTATGGCTACACCTTC. It encodes CASSLDRGLYGYTF.